The clone carrying this T cell receptor (beta chain) was detected a few times. Its antigen is unidentified. This record comes from a study of neoadjuvant anti-PD-1 for oral cavity cancer. The overall study: Patients without progression received a fourth nivolumab dose around day 43, then surgical resection on days 50-56.

Findings and caveats of the study: TCR analyses covered only a few patients per response group.

Using immunoSEQ multiplex PCR, the repertoire was profiled, and TCRdb retains in-frame clones only, with some absent. The table has several thousand clones, approximately 66% seen once. The time point: after neoadjuvant nivolumab, at surgical resection. Stage II-IVA oral cavity squamous cell carcinoma was new and untreated by systemic or radiation therapy. Cohort: HPV-negative, locally advanced oral cavity squamous cell carcinoma patients. The sample here was PBMCs, taken after nivolumab (anti-PD-1) treatment. This clonotype was obtained from a person aged 35-79 years with oral cavity squamous cell carcinoma.

CDR3 in DNA: TGTGCCAGCAGTTTCGGGGTTGCCGGGGAGCTGTTTTTT. Translation: CASSFGVAGELFF. The genes are TRBV27 and TRBJ2-2, with TRBD2 as a possible D gene (5 bases). The length of the CDR3 is 13 residues. V lost 3 bases to trimming and J lost 6 bases, with 8 bases between them. Germline values: CDR1 MNHEY, CDR2 SMNVEV (reference sequence).